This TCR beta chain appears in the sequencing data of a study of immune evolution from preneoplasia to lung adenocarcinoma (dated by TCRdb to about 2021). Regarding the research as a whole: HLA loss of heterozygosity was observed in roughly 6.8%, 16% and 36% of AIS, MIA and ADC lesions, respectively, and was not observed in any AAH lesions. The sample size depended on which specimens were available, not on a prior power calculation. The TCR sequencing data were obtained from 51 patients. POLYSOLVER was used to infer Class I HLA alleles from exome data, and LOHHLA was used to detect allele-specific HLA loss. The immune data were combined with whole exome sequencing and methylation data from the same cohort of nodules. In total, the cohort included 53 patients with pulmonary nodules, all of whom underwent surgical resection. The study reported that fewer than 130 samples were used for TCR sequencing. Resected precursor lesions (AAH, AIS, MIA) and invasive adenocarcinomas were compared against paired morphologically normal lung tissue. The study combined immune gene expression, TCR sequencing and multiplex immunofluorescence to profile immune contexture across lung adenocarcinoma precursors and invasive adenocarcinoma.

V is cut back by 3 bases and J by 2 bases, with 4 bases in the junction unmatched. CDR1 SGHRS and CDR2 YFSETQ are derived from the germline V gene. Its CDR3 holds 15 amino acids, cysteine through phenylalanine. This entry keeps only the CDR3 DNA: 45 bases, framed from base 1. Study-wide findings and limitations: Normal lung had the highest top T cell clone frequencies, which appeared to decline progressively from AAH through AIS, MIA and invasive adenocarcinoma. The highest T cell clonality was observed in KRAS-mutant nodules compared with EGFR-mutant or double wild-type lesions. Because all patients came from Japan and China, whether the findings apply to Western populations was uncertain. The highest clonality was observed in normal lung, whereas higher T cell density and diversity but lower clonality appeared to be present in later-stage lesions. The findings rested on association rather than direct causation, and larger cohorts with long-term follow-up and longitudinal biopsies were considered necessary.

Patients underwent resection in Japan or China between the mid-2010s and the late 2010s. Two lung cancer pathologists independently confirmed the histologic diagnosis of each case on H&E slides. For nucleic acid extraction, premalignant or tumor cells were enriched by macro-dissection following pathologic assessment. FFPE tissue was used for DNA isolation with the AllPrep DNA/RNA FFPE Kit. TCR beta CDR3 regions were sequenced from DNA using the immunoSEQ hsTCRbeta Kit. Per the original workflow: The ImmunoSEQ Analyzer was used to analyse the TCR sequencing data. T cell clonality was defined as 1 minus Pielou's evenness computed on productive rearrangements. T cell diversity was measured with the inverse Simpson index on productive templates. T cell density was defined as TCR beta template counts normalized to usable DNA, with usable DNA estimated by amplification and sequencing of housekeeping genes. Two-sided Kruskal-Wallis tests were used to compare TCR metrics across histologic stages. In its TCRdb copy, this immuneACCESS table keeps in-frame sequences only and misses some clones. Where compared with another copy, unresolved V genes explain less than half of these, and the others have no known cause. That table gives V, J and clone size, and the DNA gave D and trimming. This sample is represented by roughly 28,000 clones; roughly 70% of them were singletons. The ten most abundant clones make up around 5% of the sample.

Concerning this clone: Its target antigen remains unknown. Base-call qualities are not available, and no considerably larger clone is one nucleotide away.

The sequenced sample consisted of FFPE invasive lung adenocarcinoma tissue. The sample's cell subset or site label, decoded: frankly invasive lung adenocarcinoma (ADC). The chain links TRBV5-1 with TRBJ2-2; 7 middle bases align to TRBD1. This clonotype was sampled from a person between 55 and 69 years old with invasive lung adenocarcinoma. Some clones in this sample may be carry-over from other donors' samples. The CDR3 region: CASSSTGFNTGELFF. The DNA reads TGCGCCAGCAGCTCGACAGGGTTCAACACCGGGGAGCTGTTTTTT.